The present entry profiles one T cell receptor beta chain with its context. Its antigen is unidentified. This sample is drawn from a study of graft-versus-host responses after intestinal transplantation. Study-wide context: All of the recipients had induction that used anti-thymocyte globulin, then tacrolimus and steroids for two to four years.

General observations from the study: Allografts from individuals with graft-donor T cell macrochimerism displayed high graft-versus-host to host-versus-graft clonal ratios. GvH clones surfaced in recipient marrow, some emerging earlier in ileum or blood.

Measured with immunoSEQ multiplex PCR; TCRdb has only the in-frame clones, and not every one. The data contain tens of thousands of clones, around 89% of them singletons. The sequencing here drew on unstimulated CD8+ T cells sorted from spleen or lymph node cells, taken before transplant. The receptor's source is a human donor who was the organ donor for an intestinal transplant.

In DNA, the CDR3 is TGCGCCAGCAGCTTGACAGGACATAACACTGAAGCTTTCTTT. Protein sequence: CASSLTGHNTEAFF. The V call is TRBV5-1, the J call TRBJ1-1, with D possibly TRBD1 on 5 matching bases. Trimming stripped 1 base from V and 2 bases from J, with 9 bases between. Looked up from germline, CDR1 is SGHRS and CDR2 is YFSETQ. The CDR3 consists of 14 residues.